These 11 T cell receptor beta chains were all obtained from the same sample, sequenced in a study of siplizumab effects on memory and regulatory T cells. Using immunoSEQ multiplex PCR, the repertoire was profiled, and TCRdb retains in-frame clones only, with some absent. The sample records 90,000 to 95,000 clones, around 95% being singletons. The sequenced sample was naive CD4+ T cells sorted from blood. The origin of the receptors is a human donor in good health.

The chain joins TRBV5-1 to TRBJ2-1, with 8 positions matching TRBD1. CDR3 size: 15 residues. Trimming cost V 2 bases and J 0 bases; bases outside gene matches: 1. CDR1 and CDR2 (germline): SGHRS, YFSETQ. CDR3 sequence: CASSLTGGSYNEQFF. The CDR3 DNA sequence: TGCGCCAGCAGCTTAACAGGGGGCTCCTACAATGAGCAGTTCTTC.

V gene TRBV6-5 combines with J gene TRBJ2-2; no firm D call. V lost 7 bases and J lost 0, with 9 bases in between. The CDR3 totals 14 residues. Germline CDR1 and CDR2: MNHEY and SVGAGI. The CDR3 loop is CASIPRSNTGELFF. The CDR3 coding sequence is TGTGCCAGCATCCCTCGATCGAACACCGGGGAGCTGTTTTTT.

The chain carries TRBV7-3 and TRBJ2-3; D is unclear. The CDR3 is 15 residues long. The germline CDR1 and CDR2 sequences are SGHTA and FQGTGA. The V and J ends lost 4 bases and 1 base respectively, with 12 bases between them. This chain's CDR3 is CASSYSRLGTDTQYF. DNA for the CDR3: TGTGCCAGCAGCTATAGCCGGCTAGGCACAGATACGCAGTATTTT.

This clone appeared a single time. The chain recombines TRBV6-5 with TRBJ2-5; 11 nucleotides agree with TRBD2. CDR1 and CDR2 (germline): MNHEY, SVGAGI. The CDR3 totals 14 residues. V shed 4 bases and J 3 bases; nucleotides not matched to a gene: 1. In nucleotides, the CDR3 is TGTGCCAGCAGTTCGGGACTAGCGGAAGAGACCCAGTACTTC. This sequence encodes CASSSGLAEETQYF.

This sequence joins TRBV9 and TRBJ1-3, with TRBD1 matching over 7 bases. The CDR3 is made up of 17 amino acids. Unmatched junction bases numbered 8, after V lost 2 bases and J lost 0 bases. Per the germline V gene, CDR1 is SGDLS and CDR2 is YYNGEE. Written as DNA, the CDR3 is TGTGCCAGCAGCGTGTTAGCAGGGACAGACTCTGGAAACACCATATATTTT. As protein: CASSVLAGTDSGNTIYF.

The chain is built from TRBV10-3 and TRBJ1-2; maybe TRBD1 (5 bases). Trimming took off 7 bases at V and 5 bases at J, with 8 bases between the two ends. This CDR3 has 11 residues. The germline V gene encodes CDR1 ENHRY and CDR2 SYGVKD. The CDR3 DNA reads as TGTGCCATCACCGGGGGTTATGGCTACACCTTC. The encoded protein is CAITGGYGYTF.

The chain combines TRBV19 with TRBJ2-1, with no clear D. Germline V CDR1 and CDR2: LNHDA, SQIVND (reference sequence). Trimming took 6 bases from V and 8 from J, leaving 14 bases between them. The CDR3 contains 13 residues. CDR3 amino acids: CASRHTASDEQFF. DNA for the CDR3: TGTGCCAGTAGACACACAGCTTCCGATGAGCAGTTCTTC.

The CDR3 DNA follows: TGTGCCAGCAGCTCCCTCAGCGGGGCCCACACAGATACGCAGTATTTT. This codes for CASSSLSGAHTDTQYF. The chain joins TRBV5-8 to TRBJ2-3; 7 bases agree with TRBD2. Germline values: CDR1 SGHTS, CDR2 YDEGEE. V shed 3 bases and J 2 bases; nucleotides not matched to a gene: 9. There are 16 residues in the CDR3. The variable domain in full, with the rest retrieved from reference TRBV5-8 and TRBJ2-3, is EAGVTQSPTHLIKTRGQQATLRCSPISGHTSVYWYQQALGLGLQFLLWYDEGEERNRGNFPPRFSGRQFPNYSSELNVNALELEDSALYLCASSSLSGAHTDTQYFGPGTRLTVL.

Remarks on this clone: Other DNA sequences within the sample encode an identical CDR3. This rearrangement joins TRBV2 to TRBJ2-2; D is possibly TRBD2 (5 bases). Germline lookup yields CDR1 SNHLY and CDR2 FYNNEI. V lost 7 bases to trimming and J lost 6 bases, with 9 bases between them. This CDR3 has 12 residues. The CDR3 protein is CASIRESGELFF. CDR3 bases: TGTGCCAGCATCCGGGAATCCGGGGAGCTGTTTTTT.

The chain combines TRBV6-5 with TRBJ2-5, with 13 bases identical to TRBD2. Trimming cost V 4 bases and J 3 bases; bases outside gene matches: 5. The CDR3 has 16 residues. The germline V gene encodes CDR1 MNHEY and CDR2 SVGAGI. This CDR3 reads CASSWGLAGREETQYF. In nucleotides, the CDR3 is TGTGCCAGCAGTTGGGGACTAGCGGGACGAGAAGAGACCCAGTACTTC.

The chain joins TRBV2 to TRBJ2-2; TRBD2 aligns across 9 bases. This CDR3 spans 16 amino acids. Germline-derived CDR1 and CDR2 are SNHLY and FYNNEI. The V gene end was trimmed by 7 bases and the J gene end by 3 bases; junction bases not matched to a gene: 9. The chain's CDR3 is CASNTGSGGYTGELFF. The CDR3 coding sequence is TGTGCCAGCAATACAGGCAGCGGGGGGTACACCGGGGAGCTGTTTTTT.